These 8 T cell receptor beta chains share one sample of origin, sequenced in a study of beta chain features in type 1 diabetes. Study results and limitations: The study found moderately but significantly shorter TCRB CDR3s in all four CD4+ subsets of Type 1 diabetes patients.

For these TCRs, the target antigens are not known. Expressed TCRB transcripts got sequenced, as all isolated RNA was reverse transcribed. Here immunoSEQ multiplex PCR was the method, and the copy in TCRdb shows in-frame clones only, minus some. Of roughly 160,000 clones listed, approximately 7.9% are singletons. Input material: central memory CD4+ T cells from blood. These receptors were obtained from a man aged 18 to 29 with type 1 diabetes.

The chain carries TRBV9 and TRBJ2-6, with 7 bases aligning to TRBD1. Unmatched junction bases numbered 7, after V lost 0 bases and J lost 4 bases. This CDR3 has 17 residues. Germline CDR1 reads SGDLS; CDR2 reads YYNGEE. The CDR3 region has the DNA TGTGCCAGCAGCGTAGGGCATACAGGGGCCGGGGCCAACGTCCTGACTTTC. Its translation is CASSVGHTGAGANVLTF.

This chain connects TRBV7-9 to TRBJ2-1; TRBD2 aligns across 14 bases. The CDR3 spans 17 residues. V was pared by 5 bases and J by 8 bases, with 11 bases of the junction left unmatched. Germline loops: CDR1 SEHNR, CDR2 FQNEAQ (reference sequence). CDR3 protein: CASSRTSGRSKFYEQFF. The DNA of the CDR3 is TGTGCCAGCAGCAGGACTAGCGGGAGGTCTAAATTCTATGAGCAGTTCTTC.

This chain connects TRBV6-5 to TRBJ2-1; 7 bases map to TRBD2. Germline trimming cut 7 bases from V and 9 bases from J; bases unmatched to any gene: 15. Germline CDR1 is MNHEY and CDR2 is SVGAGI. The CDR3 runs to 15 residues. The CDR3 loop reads CASTTSERDVREQFF. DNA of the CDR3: TGTGCCAGCACCACATCGGAGCGGGACGTGCGTGAGCAGTTCTTC.

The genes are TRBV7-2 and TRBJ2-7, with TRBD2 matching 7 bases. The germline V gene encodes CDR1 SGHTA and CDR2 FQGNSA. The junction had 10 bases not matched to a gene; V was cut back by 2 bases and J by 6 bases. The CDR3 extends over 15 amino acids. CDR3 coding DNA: TGTGCCAGCAGCTTAACTCGCGGGAGTCTTGTCGAGCAGTACTTC. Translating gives CASSLTRGSLVEQYF.

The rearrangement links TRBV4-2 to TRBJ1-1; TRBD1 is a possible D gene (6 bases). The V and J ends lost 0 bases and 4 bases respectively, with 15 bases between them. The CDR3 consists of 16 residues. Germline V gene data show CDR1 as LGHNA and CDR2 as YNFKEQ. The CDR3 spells CASSQEGRVRGTEAFF. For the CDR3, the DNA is TGTGCCAGCAGCCAAGAGGGTCGGGTCAGGGGCACTGAAGCTTTCTTT.

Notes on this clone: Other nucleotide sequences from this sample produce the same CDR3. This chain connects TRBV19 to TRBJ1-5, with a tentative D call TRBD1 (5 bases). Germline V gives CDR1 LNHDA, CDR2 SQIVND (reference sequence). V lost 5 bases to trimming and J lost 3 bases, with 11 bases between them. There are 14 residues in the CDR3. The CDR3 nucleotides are TGTGCCAGTAGTCGTACGGGGGTCAATCAGCCCCAGCATTTT. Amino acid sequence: CASSRTGVNQPQHF.

DNA for the CDR3: TGCGCCAGCAGCCACCACGCCAGCGGGGGGGCCGATGATACGCAGTATTTT. This sequence encodes CASSHHASGGADDTQYF. J is TRBJ2-3 and V is TRBV4-3, with 10 bases matching TRBD2. Germline V gives CDR1 LGHNA, CDR2 YSLEER. The J segment lost 6 bases and the V segment lost 3 bases, leaving 12 bases of the junction unmatched. The CDR3 covers 17 residues.

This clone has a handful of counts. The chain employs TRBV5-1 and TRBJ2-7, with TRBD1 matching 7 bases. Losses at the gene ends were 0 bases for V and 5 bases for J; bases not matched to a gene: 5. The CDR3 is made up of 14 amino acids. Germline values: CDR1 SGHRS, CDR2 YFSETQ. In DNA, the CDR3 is TGCGCCAGCAGCTTGGGGACAGGTTACCACGAGCAGTACTTC. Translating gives CASSLGTGYHEQYF.